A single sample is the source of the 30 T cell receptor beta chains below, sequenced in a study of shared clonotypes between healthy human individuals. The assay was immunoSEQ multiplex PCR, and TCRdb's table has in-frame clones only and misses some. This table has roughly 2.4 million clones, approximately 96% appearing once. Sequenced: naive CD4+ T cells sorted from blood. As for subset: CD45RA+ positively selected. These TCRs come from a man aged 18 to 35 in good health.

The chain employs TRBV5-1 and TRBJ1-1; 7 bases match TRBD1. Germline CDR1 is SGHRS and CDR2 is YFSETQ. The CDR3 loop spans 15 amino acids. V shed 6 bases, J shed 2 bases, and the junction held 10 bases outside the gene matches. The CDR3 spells CASKSRDRANTEAFF. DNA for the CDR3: TGCGCCAGCAAGTCCCGGGACAGAGCTAACACTGAAGCTTTCTTT.

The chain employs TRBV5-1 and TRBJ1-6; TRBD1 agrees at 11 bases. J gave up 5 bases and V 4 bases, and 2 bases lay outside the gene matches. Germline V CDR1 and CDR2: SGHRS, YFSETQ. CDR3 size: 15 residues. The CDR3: CASSKGQGDNSPLHF. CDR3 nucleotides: TGCGCCAGCAGCAAGGGACAGGGGGATAATTCACCCCTCCACTTT.

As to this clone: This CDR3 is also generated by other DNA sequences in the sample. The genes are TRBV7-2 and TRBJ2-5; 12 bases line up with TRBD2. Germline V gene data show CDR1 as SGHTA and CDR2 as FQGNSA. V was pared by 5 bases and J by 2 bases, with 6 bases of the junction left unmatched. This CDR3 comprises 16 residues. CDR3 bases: TGTGCCAGCAGCCCACGGACTAGCGGGATACAAGAGACCCAGTACTTC. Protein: CASSPRTSGIQETQYF.

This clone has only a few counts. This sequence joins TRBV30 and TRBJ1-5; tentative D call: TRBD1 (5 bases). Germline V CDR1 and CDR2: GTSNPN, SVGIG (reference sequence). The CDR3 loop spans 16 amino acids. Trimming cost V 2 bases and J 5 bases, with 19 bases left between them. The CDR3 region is CAWSTTGAPGHQPQHF. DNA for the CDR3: TGTGCCTGGAGTACAACCGGGGCCCCAGGGCATCAGCCCCAGCATTTT.

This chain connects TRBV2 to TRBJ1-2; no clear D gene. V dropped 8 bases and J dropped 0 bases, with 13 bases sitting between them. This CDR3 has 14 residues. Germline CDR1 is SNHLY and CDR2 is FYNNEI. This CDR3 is CASYTTGPNYGYTF. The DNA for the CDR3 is TGTGCCAGCTACACGACGGGCCCTAACTATGGCTACACCTTC.

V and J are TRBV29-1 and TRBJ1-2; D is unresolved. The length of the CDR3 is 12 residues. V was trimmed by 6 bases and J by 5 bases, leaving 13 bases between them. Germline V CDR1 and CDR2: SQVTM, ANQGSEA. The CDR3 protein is CSVARVGYGYTF. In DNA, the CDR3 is TGCAGCGTCGCTAGGGTGGGGTATGGCTACACCTTC.

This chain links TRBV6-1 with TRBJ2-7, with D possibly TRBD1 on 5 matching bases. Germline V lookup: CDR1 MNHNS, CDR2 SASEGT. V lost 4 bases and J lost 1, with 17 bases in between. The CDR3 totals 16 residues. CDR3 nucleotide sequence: TGTGCCAGCAGTGGCGGCTTCCAGGGTGGGTCCTACGAGCAGTACTTC. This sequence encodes CASSGGFQGGSYEQYF.

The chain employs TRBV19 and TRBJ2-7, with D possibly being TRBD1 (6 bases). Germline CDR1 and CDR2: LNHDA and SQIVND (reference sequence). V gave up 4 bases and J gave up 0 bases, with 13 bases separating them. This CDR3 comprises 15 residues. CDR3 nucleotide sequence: TGTGCCAGTAGTAGAAGAGGACAGTCCTCCTACGAGCAGTACTTC. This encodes CASSRRGQSSYEQYF.

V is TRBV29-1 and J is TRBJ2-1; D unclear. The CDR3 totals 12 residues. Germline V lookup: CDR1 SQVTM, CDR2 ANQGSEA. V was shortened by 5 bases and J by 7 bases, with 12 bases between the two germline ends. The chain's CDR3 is CSVLQFQNEQFF. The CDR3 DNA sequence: TGCAGCGTTCTCCAGTTTCAAAATGAGCAGTTCTTC.

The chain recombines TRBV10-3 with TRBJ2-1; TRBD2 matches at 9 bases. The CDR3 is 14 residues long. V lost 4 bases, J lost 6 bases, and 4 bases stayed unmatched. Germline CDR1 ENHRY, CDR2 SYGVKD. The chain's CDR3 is CAISAEREANEQFF. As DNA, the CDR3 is TGTGCCATCAGTGCCGAGCGGGAGGCCAATGAGCAGTTCTTC.

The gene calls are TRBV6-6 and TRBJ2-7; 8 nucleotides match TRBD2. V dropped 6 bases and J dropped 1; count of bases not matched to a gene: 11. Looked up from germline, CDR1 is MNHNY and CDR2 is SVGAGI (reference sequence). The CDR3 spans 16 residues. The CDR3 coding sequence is TGTGCCAGCAGACTCTACTCCGGGACTAGGTCCTACGAGCAGTACTTC. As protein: CASRLYSGTRSYEQYF.

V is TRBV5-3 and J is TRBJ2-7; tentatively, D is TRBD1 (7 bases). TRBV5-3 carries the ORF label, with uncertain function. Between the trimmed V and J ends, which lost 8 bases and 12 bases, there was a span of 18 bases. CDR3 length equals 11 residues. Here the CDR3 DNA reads TGTGCCAGCACTCGACGGGGGACAGCGTACTTC. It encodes CASTRRGTAYF.

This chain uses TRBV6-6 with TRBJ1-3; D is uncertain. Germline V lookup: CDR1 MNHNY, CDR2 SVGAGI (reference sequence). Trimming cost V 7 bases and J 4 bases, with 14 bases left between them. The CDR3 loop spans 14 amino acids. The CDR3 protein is CASTKGGTGNTIYF. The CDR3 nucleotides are TGTGCCAGCACGAAAGGAGGTACCGGAAACACCATATATTTT.

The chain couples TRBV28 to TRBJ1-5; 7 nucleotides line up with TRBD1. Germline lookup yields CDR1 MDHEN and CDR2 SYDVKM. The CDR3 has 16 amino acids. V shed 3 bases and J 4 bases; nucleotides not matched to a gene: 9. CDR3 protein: CASSFRTGVRNQPQHF. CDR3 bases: TGTGCCAGCAGTTTCCGGACAGGAGTAAGGAATCAGCCCCAGCATTTT.

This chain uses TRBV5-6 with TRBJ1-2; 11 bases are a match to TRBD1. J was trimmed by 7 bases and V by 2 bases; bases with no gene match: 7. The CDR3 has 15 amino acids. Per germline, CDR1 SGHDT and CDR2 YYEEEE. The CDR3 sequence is CASSFRPGTGGGYTF. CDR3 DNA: TGTGCCAGCAGCTTCCGCCCAGGGACAGGGGGTGGCTACACCTTC.

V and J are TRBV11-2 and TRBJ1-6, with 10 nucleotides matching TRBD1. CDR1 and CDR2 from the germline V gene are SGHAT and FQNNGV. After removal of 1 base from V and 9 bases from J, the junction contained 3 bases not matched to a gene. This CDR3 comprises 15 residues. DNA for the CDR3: TGTGCCAGCAGCTTAGGACAGGGGGCCGGTTCACCCCTCCACTTT. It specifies CASSLGQGAGSPLHF.

In DNA, the CDR3 is TGTGCCAGCAGTGGTAGCGGGAGAGTGGGGGAGACCCAGTACTTC. Its protein is CASSGSGRVGETQYF. V gene TRBV6-1 combines with J gene TRBJ2-5; 9 bases fit TRBD2. Germline V gene sequence: CDR1 MNHNS, CDR2 SASEGT. The V segment lost 4 bases and the J segment 5 bases; nucleotides outside the gene matches: 8. This CDR3 is 15 amino acids long.

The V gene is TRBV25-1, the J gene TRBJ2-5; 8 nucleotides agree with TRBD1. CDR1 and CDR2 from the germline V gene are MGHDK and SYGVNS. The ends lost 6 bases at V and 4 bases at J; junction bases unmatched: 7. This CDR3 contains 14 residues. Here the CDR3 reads CASRRTGLGETQYF. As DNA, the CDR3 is TGTGCCAGCAGGAGGACAGGGCTGGGAGAGACCCAGTACTTC. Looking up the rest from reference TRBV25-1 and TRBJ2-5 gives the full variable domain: EADIYQTPRYLVIGTGKKITLECSQTMGHDKMYWYQQDPGMELHLIHYSYGVNSTEKGDLSSESTVSRIRTEHFPLTLESARPSHTSQYLCASRRTGLGETQYFGPGTRLLVL.

The CDR3 DNA reads TGTGCCACCAGCAGAGATAGGGGATCAGGGGTGGCTTTCTTT. It specifies CATSRDRGSGVAFF. The chain is built from TRBV15 and TRBJ1-1; tentative D call: TRBD1 (6 bases). Germline loops: CDR1 LNHNV, CDR2 YYDKDF (reference sequence). This CDR3 contains 14 residues. V gave up 0 bases and J gave up 11 bases, with 16 bases separating them. Filled out from reference TRBV15 and TRBJ1-1, the complete variable domain reads DAMVIQNPRYQVTQFGKPVTLSCSQTLNHNVMYWYQQKSSQAPKLLFHYYDKDFNNEADTPDNFQSRRPNTSFCFLDIRSPGLGDTAMYLCATSRDRGSGVAFFGQGTRLTVV.

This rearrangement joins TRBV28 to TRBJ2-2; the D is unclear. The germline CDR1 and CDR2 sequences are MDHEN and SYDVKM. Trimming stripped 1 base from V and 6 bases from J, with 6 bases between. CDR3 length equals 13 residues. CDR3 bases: TGTGCCAGCAGTTTATCCCTCCCCGGGGAGCTGTTTTTT. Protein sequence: CASSLSLPGELFF.

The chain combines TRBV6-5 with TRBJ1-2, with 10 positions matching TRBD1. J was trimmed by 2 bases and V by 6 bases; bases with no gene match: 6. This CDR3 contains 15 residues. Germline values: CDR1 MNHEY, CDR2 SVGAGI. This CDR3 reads CASSPVDRGNYGYTF. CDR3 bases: TGTGCCAGCAGCCCCGTGGACAGGGGGAACTATGGCTACACCTTC.

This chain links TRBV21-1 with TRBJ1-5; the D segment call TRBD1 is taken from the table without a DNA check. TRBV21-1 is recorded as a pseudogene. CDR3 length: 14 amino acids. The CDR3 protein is CASNKPFSNQPQHF. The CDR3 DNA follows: TGTGCCAGCAACAAACCATTCAGCAATCAGCCCCAGCATTTT.

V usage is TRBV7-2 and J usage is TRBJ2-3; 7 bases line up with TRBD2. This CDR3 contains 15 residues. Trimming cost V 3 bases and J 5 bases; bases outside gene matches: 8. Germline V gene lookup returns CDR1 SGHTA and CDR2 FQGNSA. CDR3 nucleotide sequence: TGTGCCAGCAGCTTGCTAGCGGTGAGGGTAGATACGCAGTATTTT. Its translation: CASSLLAVRVDTQYF.

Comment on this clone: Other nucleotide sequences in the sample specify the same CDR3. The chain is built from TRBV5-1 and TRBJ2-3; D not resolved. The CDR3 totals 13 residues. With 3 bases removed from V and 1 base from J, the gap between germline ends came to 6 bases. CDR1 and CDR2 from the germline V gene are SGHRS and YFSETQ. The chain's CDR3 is CASSYSGTDTQYF. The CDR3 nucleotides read TGCGCCAGCAGCTATTCGGGCACAGATACGCAGTATTTT.

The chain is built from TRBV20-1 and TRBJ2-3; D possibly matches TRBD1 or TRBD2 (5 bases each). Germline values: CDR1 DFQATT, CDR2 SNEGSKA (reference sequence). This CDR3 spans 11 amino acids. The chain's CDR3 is CRAGGADTQYF. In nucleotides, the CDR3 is TGCCGCGCTGGGGGTGCAGATACGCAGTATTTT.

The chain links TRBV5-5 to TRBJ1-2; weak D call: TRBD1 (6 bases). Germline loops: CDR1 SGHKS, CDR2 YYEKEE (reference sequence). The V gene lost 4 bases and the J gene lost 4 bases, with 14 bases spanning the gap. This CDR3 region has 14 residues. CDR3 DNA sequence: TGTGCCAGCAGCCCCACAGGGTCCTTCTATGGCTACACCTTC. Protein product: CASSPTGSFYGYTF.

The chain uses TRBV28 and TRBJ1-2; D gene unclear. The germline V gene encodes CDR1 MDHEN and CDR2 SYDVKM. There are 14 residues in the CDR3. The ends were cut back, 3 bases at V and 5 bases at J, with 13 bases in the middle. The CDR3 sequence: CASSLIRAGYGYTF. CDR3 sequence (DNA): TGTGCCAGCAGTTTGATCCGCGCTGGGTATGGCTACACCTTC.

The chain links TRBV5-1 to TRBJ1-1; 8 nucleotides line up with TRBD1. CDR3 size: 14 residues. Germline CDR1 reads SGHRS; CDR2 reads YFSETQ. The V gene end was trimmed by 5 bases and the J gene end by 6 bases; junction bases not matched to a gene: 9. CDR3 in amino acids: CASREVQGVSEAFF. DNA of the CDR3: TGCGCCAGCAGGGAAGTACAGGGGGTATCTGAAGCTTTCTTT.

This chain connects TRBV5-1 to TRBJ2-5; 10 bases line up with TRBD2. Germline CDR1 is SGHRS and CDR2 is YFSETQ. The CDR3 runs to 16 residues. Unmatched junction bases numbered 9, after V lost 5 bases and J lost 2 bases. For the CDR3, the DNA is TGCGCCAGCAGGAAAGAGTCTAGCGGGAGACAAGAGACCCAGTACTTC. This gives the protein CASRKESSGRQETQYF.

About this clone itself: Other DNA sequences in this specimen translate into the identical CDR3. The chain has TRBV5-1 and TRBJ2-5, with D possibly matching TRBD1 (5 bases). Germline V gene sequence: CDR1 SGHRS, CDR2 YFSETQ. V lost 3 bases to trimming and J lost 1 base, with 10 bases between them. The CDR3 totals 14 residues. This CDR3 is CASSSQGPQETQYF. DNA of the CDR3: TGCGCCAGCAGCTCCCAGGGCCCCCAAGAGACCCAGTACTTC.